A single sample gave rise to the 5 T cell receptor beta chains below, sequenced in a study of tumor and adjacent non-tumor tissue in lung cancer. Three rounds of nested PCR, following a modified ARM-PCR protocol, produced the TCRbeta library. Using its own MiXCR run on the multiplex PCR reads, TCRdb lists one record per CDR3 protein. The repertoire holds fewer than 45,000 distinct CDR3 sequences, with around 62% as singletons. No cell sorting was done before RNA was extracted from the tissue. Distant lung tissue was collected more than 3 cm away from the tumor edge. Sample: distant non-tumor lung tissue. Receptors were obtained from a woman in her forties with non-small cell lung cancer.

This clonotype was detected many times. The rearrangement links TRBV6-5 to TRBJ2-4; D not resolved. The germline V gene encodes CDR1 MNHEY and CDR2 SVGAGI. V lost 2 bases to trimming and J lost 2 bases, with 4 bases between them. The CDR3 covers 13 residues. The CDR3 bases are TGTGCCAGCAGTTACAATCCCAAAAACATTCAGTACTTC. Residues: CASSYNPKNIQYF.

This clonotype was observed once. The junction does not match germline at one end; this may be a read error. The rearrangement links TRBV11-3 to TRBJ2-3; 11 bases line up with TRBD2. CDR3 length equals 15 residues. Germline CDR1 is SGHNT and CDR2 is YENEEA. CDR3 amino acids: CVSSPGLAGQDTQYF. As DNA, the CDR3 is TGTGTCAGCAGCCCCGGACTAGCGGGTCAAGATACGCAGTATTTT.

This chain joins TRBV10-3 and TRBJ2-5; D is perhaps TRBD1 (5 bases). Germline V gives CDR1 ENHRY, CDR2 SYGVKD. This CDR3 region has 11 residues. The ends were cut back, 10 bases at V and 1 base at J, with 7 bases in the middle. CDR3 nucleotides: TGTGCCACACAGGTCCAAGAGACCCAGTACTTC. It translates to CATQVQETQYF.

Points on this clonotype: A much larger clone lies one base from this, so it may be a read error. The CDR3 region is CSASDMGHHEQYF. The CDR3 DNA reads TGCAGTGCTAGTGACATGGGGCACCACGAGCAGTACTTC. The gene calls are TRBV20-1 and TRBJ2-7; weak D call: TRBD1 (5 bases). V dropped 3 bases and J dropped 5 bases, with 14 bases sitting between them. Per germline, CDR1 DFQATT and CDR2 SNEGSKA (reference sequence). The CDR3 is made up of 13 amino acids.

The chain combines TRBV6-1 with TRBJ2-1, with D hard to call. V lost 10 bases and J 10 bases, leaving 11 bases between the germline ends. The length of the CDR3 is 10 residues. CDR1 is MNHNS and CDR2 is SASEGT in the germline V gene. Here the CDR3 DNA reads TGTGCCAACAGCGTCTACGAGCAGTTCTTC. This sequence encodes CANSVYEQFF.